These T cell receptor beta chains were read from a single sample in a study of post-analysis software for immune sequencing data. TCRdb re-analysed the PCR reads in MiXCR, keeping a single row per CDR3 protein. Here the sample spans approximately 770,000 distinct CDR3 sequences, just over 45% being singletons. Sequenced: blood. Receptors were obtained from a girl between 10 and 17 years old with multiple sclerosis. The CDR3 runs from the conserved cysteine through the conserved F or W. Each record gives: clone size, D gene, J gene, V gene, CDR3 protein, CDR3 DNA. A D gene is named only where the DNA matches it firmly. A row's size may be missing; if present it is once, few, many or a size class.

>.|.|TRBJ2-5|TRBV10-3
CAISDTSGTRHQETQYF
TGTGCCATCAGTGACACTTCCGGGACCAGACATCAAGAGACCCAGTACTTC
>.|TRBD1|TRBJ2-7|TRBV20-1
CSASDQGVYEQYF
TGCAGTGCTAGTGATCAGGGGGTCTACGAGCAGTACTTC
>.|TRBD2|TRBJ2-1|TRBV28
CASSLPHPGLGPQENEQFF
TGTGCCAGCAGTTTACCCCATCCGGGACTAGGGCCGCAGGAAAATGAGCAGTTCTTC
>.|.|TRBJ2-3|TRBV29-1
CSVGMGGNTDTQYF
TGCAGCGTTGGAATGGGGGGAAACACAGATACGCAGTATTTT
>.|TRBD2|TRBJ2-2|TRBV7-2
CASSLASGRGTGELFF
TGTGCCAGCAGCTTAGCTAGCGGGAGAGGAACCGGGGAGCTGTTTTTT
>.|TRBD1|TRBJ1-6|TRBV6-6
CASSPSIPGQPDSPLHF
TGTGCCAGCAGTCCTTCCATCCCGGGACAGCCGGATTCACCCCTCCACTTT
>few|.|TRBJ2-1|TRBV11-3
CASSLSQEAYNEQFF
TGTGCCAGCAGCTTAAGTCAGGAAGCTTACAATGAGCAGTTCTTC
>.|.|TRBJ2-1|TRBV20-1
CSAKGLNEQFF
TGCAGTGCGAAGGGCCTCAATGAGCAGTTCTTC
>.|.|TRBJ2-3|TRBV5-1
CASSLGPGGTRADTQYF
TGCGCCAGCAGCTTGGGGCCTGGCGGGACCAGGGCAGATACGCAGTATTTT
>.|.|TRBJ2-5|TRBV27
CAGSSVGTTWTETQYF
TGTGCCGGCAGTTCCGTCGGGACAACCTGGACGGAGACCCAGTACTTC
>.|TRBD2|TRBJ2-1|TRBV29-1
CSVDQPSGSYNEQFF
TGCAGCGTGGACCAGCCTAGCGGCTCCTACAATGAGCAGTTCTTC
>few|.|TRBJ1-5|TRBV15
CATSAKAYSNQPQHF
TGTGCCACCAGCGCAAAGGCTTATAGCAATCAGCCCCAGCATTTT
>.|TRBD1|TRBJ1-1|TRBV6-6
CASSYLQGPGTEAFF
TGTGCCAGCAGTTACTTACAGGGGCCAGGGACTGAAGCTTTCTTT
>.|TRBD2|TRBJ2-1|TRBV12-3/TRBV12-4
CASSPLYKNLGGSFDEQFF
TGTGCCAGCAGCCCCCTTTATAAGAATCTTGGCGGGAGTTTTGATGAGCAGTTCTTC
>.|.|TRBJ2-6|TRBV11-2
CASSLFGVVSSSGANVLTF
TGTGCCAGCAGCTTATTTGGGGTTGTGTCTAGCTCTGGGGCCAACGTCCTGACTTTC
>.|TRBD1|TRBJ2-5|TRBV6-2/TRBV6-3
CASSPWDRDSEETQYF
TGTGCCAGCAGCCCCTGGGACAGGGACTCGGAAGAGACCCAGTACTTC
>few|TRBD2|TRBJ2-7|TRBV29-1
CSVGLAGPGTYEQYF
TGCAGCGTAGGACTAGCGGGACCCGGCACCTACGAGCAGTACTTC
>.|.|TRBJ2-7|TRBV21-1
CASSKRGASGRPYEQYF
TGTGCCAGCAGCAAAAGAGGGGCTAGCGGGAGGCCCTACGAGCAGTACTTC
>.|TRBD1|TRBJ2-5|TRBV10-3
CAISESSRDRVRETQYF
TGTGCCATCAGTGAGTCTTCCCGGGACAGGGTGCGAGAGACCCAGTACTTC
>.|.|TRBJ1-2|TRBV5-5
CASSPGLNGYTF
TGTGCCAGCAGCCCCGGATTGAATGGCTACACCTTC
>.|TRBD2|TRBJ2-3|TRBV11-2
CASSLGGGRAVDTQYF
TGTGCCAGCAGCTTAGGTGGCGGGAGGGCGGTAGATACGCAGTATTTT
>.|.|TRBJ2-7|TRBV30
CAWSVGARASTKQYF
TGTGCCTGGAGTGTGGGGGCGCGCGCTTCTACGAAGCAGTACTTC
>few|TRBD2|TRBJ2-3|TRBV4-2
CASSPWGLAGDTQYF
TGTGCCAGCAGCCCGTGGGGACTAGCGGGAGATACGCAGTATTTT
>.|.|TRBJ2-3|TRBV20-1
CSATGIGTDTQYF
TGCAGTGCTACTGGGATAGGCACAGATACGCAGTATTTT
>.|.|TRBJ2-7|TRBV7-8
CAGSVTDRYEQYF
TGTGCCGGCAGCGTAACCGACCGGTACGAGCAGTACTTC
>few|TRBD2|TRBJ2-1|TRBV12-3/TRBV12-4
CASSRTSGGGNEQFF
TGTGCCAGCAGCCGGACTAGCGGGGGTGGGAATGAGCAGTTCTTC
>.|.|TRBJ2-7|TRBV24-1
CATSDTDRPSEQYF
TGTGCCACCAGTGATACGGACAGACCCTCCGAGCAGTACTTC
>few|TRBD2|TRBJ2-3|TRBV7-9
CASSSPPGTSGRRSTDTQYF
TGTGCCAGCAGCTCCCCCCCTGGGACTAGCGGGAGGCGTAGCACAGATACGCAGTATTTT
>few|.|TRBJ1-5|TRBV12-3/TRBV12-4
CASSPTTGTQPQHF
TGTGCCAGCAGTCCCACAACAGGGACTCAGCCCCAGCATTTT
>few|.|TRBJ2-1|TRBV7-2
CASSLEEYYNEQFF
TGTGCCAGCAGCTTAGAAGAATACTACAATGAGCAGTTCTTC
>few|.|TRBJ2-1|TRBV10-3
CAISASQSYNEQFF
TGTGCCATCAGTGCTTCTCAGAGCTACAATGAGCAGTTCTTC
>few|.|TRBJ1-2|TRBV5-1
CASSLDQGTYGYTF
TGCGCCAGCAGCTTGGATCAGGGAACCTATGGCTACACCTTC
>many|TRBD1|TRBJ2-5|TRBV12-3/TRBV12-4
CASSKTGTDQETQYF
TGTGCCAGCAGTAAAACCGGGACAGACCAAGAGACCCAGTACTTC
>.|.|TRBJ2-7|TRBV10-3
CAIDRTPGYEQYF
TGTGCCATAGACAGGACCCCTGGCTACGAGCAGTACTTC
>.|.|TRBJ2-4|TRBV9
CASSVGGTDKNIQYF
TGTGCCAGCAGCGTTGGGGGAACAGATAAAAACATTCAGTACTTC
>.|.|TRBJ2-3|TRBV20-1
CSASGDGANTQYF
TGCAGTGCTAGTGGGGATGGTGCTAATACGCAGTATTTT
>few|TRBD1|TRBJ1-5|TRBV7-3
CASFYRDRDNQPQHF
TGTGCCAGCTTTTACAGGGACAGGGACAATCAGCCCCAGCATTTT
>.|.|TRBJ1-4|TRBV20-1
CSARAGALFF
TGCAGTGCTAGAGCTGGGGCACTGTTTTTT
>.|TRBD2|TRBJ2-5|TRBV28
CASSKGLVLEGETQYF
TGTGCCAGCAGTAAGGGACTAGTCCTGGAGGGAGAGACCCAGTACTTC
>few|.|TRBJ1-2|TRBV12-3/TRBV12-4
CASSLNWGGDYGYTF
TGTGCCAGCAGTTTAAATTGGGGGGGCGACTATGGCTACACCTTC